This T cell receptor beta chain came from a study of blood T cell repertoires in COVID-19. Study-wide context: The cDNA or gDNA used as material had been derived from T cells, B-cell-depleted T cells, or PBMCs.

The germline CDR1 and CDR2 sequences are GTSNPN and SVGIG (reference sequence). V lost 8 bases to trimming and J lost 3 bases, with 16 bases between them. This CDR3 spans 13 amino acids. Original processing methods: Reference gene primer amplification gave estimated nucleated cell counts. Using immunoSEQ multiplex PCR, the repertoire was profiled, and TCRdb retains in-frame clones only, with some absent. V and J calls and clone size come straight from that table; D and trimming were deduced from the DNA. The data contain hundreds of thousands of clones, roughly 86% of them singletons. Sample: PBMCs or T cells enriched from blood (not recorded which). This clonotype was sampled from a man in his forties in a cohort exposed to, infected with or recovered from COVID-19 (not recorded which). This chain connects TRBV30 to TRBJ1-1; possibly TRBD1 for D (6 bases). The CDR3 protein is CAHQRGADTEAFF. The CDR3 region has the DNA TGTGCCCATCAACGGGGGGCTGACACTGAAGCTTTCTTT.